This T cell receptor (beta chain) was captured by sequencing in a study of blood T cell repertoires in COVID-19. Looking at the study overall: Italy, Spain and the United States were the sources of the convalescent and acute COVID-19 samples. Nucleic acid was either cDNA or gDNA, and it came from T cells, B-cell-depleted T cells, or PBMCs.

As processed by the authors: The assay estimated nucleated cells by amplifying reference gene primers. Some clones are missing from TCRdb's copy, which holds only in-frame ones; the method was immunoSEQ multiplex PCR. V, J and clone size are taken as reported in that table, and D and trimming were inferred from the DNA itself. The sample yields 250,000 or so clones, 65% to 90% seen once. The sequenced sample consisted of peripheral blood. The TCR was taken from a woman between 65 and 79 years old with acute or convalescent COVID-19.

The CDR3 sequence: CASRTRDFEQFF. Here the CDR3 DNA reads TGTGCCAGTCGTACCCGGGACTTTGAGCAGTTCTTC. The chain is built from TRBV19 and TRBJ2-1; TRBD2 is a possible D gene (6 bases). The ends were cut back, 8 bases at V and 9 bases at J, with 14 bases in the middle. CDR1 and CDR2 (germline): LNHDA, SQIVND (reference sequence). The CDR3 has 12 amino acids. Using reference TRBV19 and TRBJ2-1 for the parts outside the CDR3, the full variable domain is DGGITQSPKYLFRKEGQNVTLSCEQNLNHDAMYWYRQDPGQGLRLIYYSQIVNDFQKGDIAEGYSVSREKKESFPLTVTSAQKNPTAFYLCASRTRDFEQFFGPGTRLTVL.